The 20 T cell receptor beta chains below were found in one sample sequenced in a study of blood T cells in healthy people across ages. The authors ran a second PCR of roughly 6 to 12 cycles using a sample-barcoded 5' primer and a J-beta primer mix. TCRdb reprocessed the 5' RACE reads via MiXCR and lists one record per CDR3 protein. The table includes about a million distinct CDR3 sequences, around 49% detected once. The sample was blood. The receptors stem from a man aged 25 to 45 in good health.

V gene TRBV7-8 combines with J gene TRBJ1-1; 8 bases are a match to TRBD1. The CDR3 spans 16 residues. V was pared by 2 bases and J by 5 bases, with 10 bases of the junction left unmatched. CDR1 SGHVS and CDR2 FQNEAQ come from the germline V gene. CDR3 DNA: TGTGCCAGCAGCTTATTAGGGTTAACAGGGGGGACTGAAGCTTTCTTT. Translation: CASSLLGLTGGTEAFF.

This chain uses TRBV30 with TRBJ1-1; a weak D match, TRBD1 (6 bases). The germline CDR1 and CDR2 sequences are GTSNPN and SVGIG (reference sequence). V was trimmed by 4 bases and J by 0 bases, leaving 15 bases between them. The length of the CDR3 is 15 residues. The chain's CDR3 is CAWIRTEIMNTEAFF. CDR3 nucleotides: TGTGCCTGGATACGGACAGAGATCATGAACACTGAAGCTTTCTTT.

This clonotype was observed a few times. The rearrangement links TRBV15 to TRBJ2-7; tentative D call: TRBD1 (6 bases). From germline, CDR1 is LNHNV and CDR2 YYDKDF (reference sequence). This CDR3 has 12 residues. Trimming pared 1 base from V and 6 bases from J, leaving 7 bases between. Written as DNA, the CDR3 is TGTGCCACCAGCAGAGGGACAGTCGAGCAGTACTTC. It translates to CATSRGTVEQYF.

V usage is TRBV5-5 and J usage is TRBJ2-7; a weak D match, TRBD1 (6 bases). Trimming took 3 bases from V and 2 from J, leaving 15 bases between them. The V gene's germline CDR1 is SGHKS and CDR2 YYEKEE (reference sequence). CDR3 length equals 15 residues. The CDR3 spells CASSSERGYPYEQYF. CDR3 DNA: TGTGCCAGCAGCTCGGAAAGGGGGTACCCCTACGAGCAGTACTTC.

This clonotype has just a few counts. This chain links TRBV5-1 with TRBJ2-3; D possibly corresponds to TRBD1 (6 bases). This CDR3 is 16 amino acids long. CDR1 is SGHRS and CDR2 is YFSETQ in the germline V gene. V lost 0 bases, J lost 3 bases, and 14 bases lay in between. The CDR3 loop reads CASSLGKTGPTDTQYF. CDR3 DNA: TGCGCCAGCAGCTTGGGCAAGACAGGTCCGACAGATACGCAGTATTTT.

This chain joins TRBV6-5 and TRBJ1-5; unclear D gene. V was clipped by 7 bases and J by 0 bases, with 13 bases between them. Germline V CDR1 and CDR2: MNHEY, SVGAGI. The CDR3 runs 15 residues. This CDR3 is CASTLSVNSNQPQHF. In nucleotides, the CDR3 is TGTGCCAGCACCCTCAGTGTTAATAGCAATCAGCCCCAGCATTTT.

In this sample, this clonotype turned up a few times. The genes are TRBV11-1 and TRBJ2-3, with 12 bases aligning to TRBD1. J lost 6 bases, V lost 3 bases, and 7 bases had no gene match. In germline, CDR1 is SGHAT, CDR2 FQDESV (reference sequence). The CDR3 has 16 amino acids. The CDR3 nucleotides are TGTGCCAGCAGCTTTCAGGGACAGGGGGCGCGTGATACGCAGTATTTT. Translating gives CASSFQGQGARDTQYF.

J is TRBJ2-1 and V is TRBV29-1, with 9 bases matching TRBD1. The ends lost 4 bases at V and 1 base at J; junction bases unmatched: 2. Germline V gives CDR1 SQVTM, CDR2 ANQGSEA. This CDR3 has 14 residues. The CDR3 loop is CSVVDRGSYNEQFF. CDR3 coding DNA: TGCAGCGTTGTGGACAGGGGATCCTACAATGAGCAGTTCTTC.

This clonotype appeared once. The chain carries TRBV15 and TRBJ2-5; perhaps TRBD1 as D (5 bases). Germline V gene sequence: CDR1 LNHNV, CDR2 YYDKDF (reference sequence). V was trimmed by 1 base and J by 2 bases, leaving 8 bases between them. CDR3 length equals 14 residues. The CDR3 protein is CATSRGRGQETQYF. CDR3 nucleotides: TGTGCCACCAGCAGAGGAAGGGGACAAGAGACCCAGTACTTC.

This clonotype appeared a few times. The J gene is TRBJ1-5, the V gene TRBV20-1; the D gene is possibly TRBD1 (5 bases). The CDR3 sequence is 16 residues long. The germline V and J ends were trimmed by 6 bases and 0 bases, with 18 bases remaining between them. CDR1 and CDR2 from the germline V gene are DFQATT and SNEGSKA (reference sequence). The CDR3: CSAPPATGNSNQPQHF. In DNA form, the CDR3 reads TGCAGTGCGCCTCCTGCTACAGGCAATAGCAATCAGCCCCAGCATTTT.

The genes are TRBV7-2 and TRBJ1-4, with D possibly matching TRBD1 (5 bases). The ends were cut back, 3 bases at V and 3 bases at J, with 11 bases in the middle. The CDR3 totals 15 residues. The germline gives CDR1 SGHTA, CDR2 FQGNSA. The CDR3 nucleotides are TGTGCCAGCAGCTTTGACGGGGCGGCTAATGAAAAACTGTTTTTT. The encoded protein is CASSFDGAANEKLFF.

This clonotype was detected only once. The chain joins TRBV7-9 to TRBJ2-3, with D uncertain. Trimming removed 1 base from V and 1 base from J, with 18 bases in between. The germline gives CDR1 SEHNR, CDR2 FQNEAQ (reference sequence). This CDR3 is built from 18 residues. The CDR3 spells CASSLVGGRSERTDTQYF. In DNA form, the CDR3 reads TGTGCCAGCAGCTTAGTTGGTGGGCGGTCAGAGCGCACAGATACGCAGTATTTT.

The table lists this clonotype with a few counts. The V gene is TRBV9, the J gene TRBJ2-7; 7 bases line up with TRBD1. The trim removed 3 bases at V and 5 bases at J, leaving 8 bases unmatched. There are 14 residues in the CDR3. Germline CDR1 SGDLS, CDR2 YYNGEE. The CDR3 DNA is TGTGCCAGCAGCGAGACAGGGTCTCCCAACGAGCAGTACTTC. Residues: CASSETGSPNEQYF.

The table lists this clonotype with a few counts. The chain uses TRBV12-3 or TRBV12-4 and TRBJ2-1, with a possible D match to TRBD2 (5 bases). CDR3 size: 13 residues. V was cut by 8 bases and J by 6 bases, with 14 bases left in between. This CDR3 is CASGQPGSNEQFF. The DNA of the CDR3 is TGTGCCAGCGGGCAGCCGGGGTCCAATGAGCAGTTCTTC.

The V gene is TRBV6-5, the J gene TRBJ2-1; 10 nucleotides line up with TRBD1. The CDR3 consists of 16 residues. Trimming at V came to 7 bases and at J to 3 bases, leaving 9 bases not matched to a gene. In germline, CDR1 is MNHEY, CDR2 SVGAGI. DNA for the CDR3: TGTGCCAGCAAAGGACAGGGGGAAAACGACTACAATGAGCAGTTCTTC. It specifies CASKGQGENDYNEQFF.

The rearrangement links TRBV11-2 to TRBJ2-3; D remains unclear. V lost 6 bases, J lost 6 bases, and 13 bases lay in between. The CDR3 runs to 13 residues. Germline V gene lookup returns CDR1 SGHAT and CDR2 FQNNGV. CDR3 nucleotides: TGTGCCAGCAGTCCCACCACGGGTGATACGCAGTATTTT. Its protein product is CASSPTTGDTQYF. The full variable domain, with the rest looked up from reference TRBV11-2 and TRBJ2-3, is EAGVAQSPRYKIIEKRQSVAFWCNPISGHATLYWYQQILGQGPKLLIQFQNNGVVDDSQLPKDRFSAERLKGVDSTLKIQPAKLEDSAVYLCASSPTTGDTQYFGPGTRLTVL.

Written as DNA, the CDR3 is TGTGCCAGCAGCTTTACACGCACCTACGAGCAGTACTTC. Translation: CASSFTRTYEQYF. This chain joins TRBV7-2 and TRBJ2-7; D is ambiguous. Germline lookup yields CDR1 SGHTA and CDR2 FQGNSA. Trimming pared 3 bases from V and 2 bases from J, leaving 8 bases between. The CDR3 totals 13 residues.

V and J are TRBV3-1 and TRBJ2-3; TRBD1 might be the D (6 bases). There are 13 residues in the CDR3. Germline V gene lookup returns CDR1 LGHDT and CDR2 YNNKEL (reference sequence). V gave up 10 bases and J gave up 1 base, with 12 bases separating them. CDR3 loop: CATGTPGTDTQYF. Here the CDR3 DNA reads TGTGCCACGGGGACACCCGGCACAGATACGCAGTATTTT.

This chain links TRBV9 with TRBJ1-2; unclear D gene. Germline CDR1 and CDR2: SGDLS and YYNGEE. V lost 0 bases, J lost 7 bases, and 7 bases lay in between. The CDR3 loop spans 12 amino acids. CDR3 bases: TGTGCCAGCAGCGTAGACAATATTGGCTACACCTTC. Translating gives CASSVDNIGYTF.

This clonotype was observed a single time. J is TRBJ2-1 and V is TRBV20-1; D might be TRBD1 or TRBD2, each matching 5 bases. V gave up 1 base and J gave up 2 bases, with 18 bases separating them. From germline, CDR1 is DFQATT and CDR2 SNEGSKA (reference sequence). CDR3 length: 17 amino acids. CDR3 coding DNA: TGCAGTGCTAGAGTTTTAAAGGGGACGGCAGCCTACAATGAGCAGTTCTTC. Its translation is CSARVLKGTAAYNEQFF.